The TCR beta chain described here comes from a study of OX40 agonist ivuxolimab in advanced cancers. Profiling relied on immunoSEQ multiplex PCR, and the TCRdb table lists in-frame clones only, not all of them. Of around 60,000 clones in the sample, roughly four fifths were seen once. V was shortened by 4 bases and J by 0 bases, with 13 bases between the two germline ends. Germline CDR1 is SGHDT and CDR2 is YYEEEE. The CDR3 runs to 16 residues. This clone was found once. What it binds is not known. Study results and limitations: Clones of CD4+ and CD8+ blood T cells grew by week 6 at doses of 0.1 to 3.0 mg/kg. Individuals who were partial responders at 0.1-3.0 mg/kg had clonal expansion that ranked among the lowest. Among T cells, CD8+ cells averaged more expanded clones than CD4+ cells.

The chain uses TRBV5-6 and TRBJ1-4; weak D call: TRBD1 (5 bases). The sample was CD4+ or CD8+ T cells sorted from blood, taken in a trial of the OX40 agonist ivuxolimab. This sequence originates from an adult with an advanced solid tumor such as melanoma, head and neck, liver or kidney cancer. In DNA, the CDR3 is TGTGCCAGCAGCCCGAGGTTGGGGGCAACTAATGAAAAACTGTTTTTT. Protein product: CASSPRLGATNEKLFF.